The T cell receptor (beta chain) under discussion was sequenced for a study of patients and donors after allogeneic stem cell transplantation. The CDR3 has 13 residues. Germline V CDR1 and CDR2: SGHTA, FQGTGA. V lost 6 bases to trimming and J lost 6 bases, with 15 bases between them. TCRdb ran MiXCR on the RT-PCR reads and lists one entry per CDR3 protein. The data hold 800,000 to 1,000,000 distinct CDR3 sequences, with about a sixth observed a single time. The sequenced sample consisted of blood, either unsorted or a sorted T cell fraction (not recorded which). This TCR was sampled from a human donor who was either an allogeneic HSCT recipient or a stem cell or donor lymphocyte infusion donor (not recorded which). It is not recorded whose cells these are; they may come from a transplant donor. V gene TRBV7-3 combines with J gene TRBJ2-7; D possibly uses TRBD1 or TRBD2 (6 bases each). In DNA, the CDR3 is TGTGCCAGCAGTTCCGTGGGGGGCACCGAGCAGTACTTC. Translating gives CASSSVGGTEQYF.